These 28 T cell receptor beta chains were all obtained from the same sample, sequenced in a study of T cells in Graves' hyperthyroidism and ophthalmopathy. Amplified regions were TCR beta CDR3 sequences from RNA transcripts. HTBI primers were employed in a first-round RT-PCR of the TCR CDR3. MiXCR, run by TCRdb on the multiplex PCR reads, gives a single entry per CDR3 protein. This sample has approximately 600,000 distinct CDR3 sequences; around 15% occur once, and the top ten carry 3.5% to 4%. The sequencing sample was made of blood. Receptors were obtained from a young woman with Graves' hyperthyroidism.

This clonotype was picked up many times. The chain has TRBV7-8 and TRBJ2-7, with D hard to call. There are 16 residues in the CDR3. Per the germline V gene, CDR1 is SGHVS and CDR2 is FQNEAQ. Trimming took 4 bases from V and 3 from J, leaving 19 bases between them. CDR3 in amino acids: CASSSLVALGNYEQYF. The CDR3 nucleotides are TGTGCCAGCAGCTCCCTCGTAGCTTTGGGCAACTACGAGCAGTACTTC.

This clonotype was observed a handful of times. The chain uses TRBV4-1 and TRBJ2-7, with a weak D call TRBD1 (6 bases). CDR1 and CDR2 (germline): MGHRA, YSYEKL. Trimming shortened V by 1 base and J by 10 bases, and 14 bases separated the two germline ends. This CDR3 region has 13 residues. CDR3 residues: CASSQGGRAEQYF. CDR3 DNA: TGCGCCAGCAGCCAAGGGGGGCGGGCAGAACAGTACTTC.

On this clonotype: One end of the junction varies from germline; a read error may be responsible. The chain is built from TRBV27 and TRBJ2-6; unclear D gene. Germline lookup yields CDR1 MNHEY and CDR2 SMNVEV (reference sequence). CDR3 size: 15 residues. The CDR3 protein is CASRLWGSGANVLTF. The CDR3 bases are TGTGCCAGCCGTTTATGGGGTTCTGGGGCCAACGTCCTGACTTTC.

In this sample, this clonotype turned up many times. CDR3 bases: TGTGCCAGCAGCAGACATGGAGATGGCTACACCTTC. It encodes CASSRHGDGYTF. The chain joins TRBV11-1 to TRBJ1-2; D is unresolved. Germline CDR1 SGHAT, CDR2 FQDESV (reference sequence). The V and J ends lost 5 bases and 6 bases respectively, with 10 bases between them. The CDR3 contains 12 residues.

The chain carries TRBV12-3 or TRBV12-4 and TRBJ1-6; no clear D. V was cut by 5 bases and J by 0 bases, with 17 bases left in between. The CDR3 has 18 residues. In nucleotides, the CDR3 is TGTGCCAGCAGTCCCCCGGCGATCACCAGCTCCTATAATTCACCCCTCCACTTT. Translated: CASSPPAITSSYNSPLHF.

The chain combines TRBV12-5 with TRBJ2-1, with TRBD2 matching over 15 bases. Per germline, CDR1 LGHNT and CDR2 FRNRAP. Germline trimming cut 3 bases from V and 8 bases from J; bases unmatched to any gene: 11. The CDR3 is made up of 18 amino acids. This chain's CDR3 is CASGLPRSGLAGGDEQFF. CDR3 bases: TGTGCTAGTGGTTTACCAAGGTCGGGACTAGCGGGAGGAGATGAGCAGTTCTTC.

The sample holds many counts of this clonotype. This chain joins TRBV28 and TRBJ2-1; D ambiguous. Germline V gene lookup returns CDR1 MDHEN and CDR2 SYDVKM. The CDR3 sequence is 13 residues long. Trimming took off 1 base at V and 10 bases at J, with 11 bases between the two ends. CDR3 protein: CASSLSVSSEQFF. The CDR3 DNA is TGTGCCAGCAGTTTATCGGTCAGCAGCGAGCAGTTCTTC.

The chain links TRBV28 to TRBJ1-3; D is undetermined. V was pared by 4 bases and J by 0 bases, with 22 bases between. Germline V lookup: CDR1 MDHEN, CDR2 SYDVKM. The CDR3 loop spans 19 amino acids. CDR3 sequence (DNA): TGTGCCAGCAGTTCCGACCGGGTGGGAAGGCGCCGCTCTGGAAACACCATATATTTT. Its translation is CASSSDRVGRRRSGNTIYF.

This clonotype was seen many times. The V gene is TRBV7-6, the J gene TRBJ2-3; 10 positions agree with TRBD2. V gave up 0 bases and J gave up 1 base; unmatched junction bases: 10. In germline, CDR1 is SGHVS, CDR2 FNYEAQ. This CDR3 spans 19 amino acids. The CDR3 loop reads CASSLALPLSGRGTDTQYF. Here the CDR3 DNA reads TGTGCCAGCAGCTTAGCCCTTCCCCTCAGCGGGAGGGGCACAGATACGCAGTATTTT.

Turning to this clonotype: The CDR3 end shows no conserved phenylalanine or tryptophan, and so a read error is likely. The chain recombines TRBV13 with TRBJ1-1, with D hard to call. The CDR3 extends over 13 amino acids. Germline CDR1 is PRHDT and CDR2 is FYEKMQ (reference sequence). Deletions cut 0 bases from V and 4 bases from J, with 6 bases between. The CDR3 nucleotides read TGTGCCAGCAGCTTAGGCGTATCCACTGAAGCTTTCTTG. As protein: CASSLGVSTEAFL.

The table lists this clonotype with many counts. The rearrangement uses TRBV20-1 and TRBJ2-4; 7 bases map to TRBD1. Germline V lookup: CDR1 DFQATT, CDR2 SNEGSKA (reference sequence). With V trimmed by 3 bases and J by 3 bases, 11 bases remained unmatched. The CDR3 sequence is 16 residues long. CDR3 loop: CSASPGQDGGKNIQYF. CDR3 bases: TGCAGTGCTAGTCCTGGACAGGATGGGGGCAAAAACATTCAGTACTTC.

The sample holds a few counts of this clonotype. A much larger clone sits a single nucleotide away, making a read error possible. This chain connects TRBV27 to TRBJ2-1, with a weak D call TRBD1 (6 bases). This CDR3 spans 12 amino acids. Germline CDR1 and CDR2: MNHEY and SMNVEV (reference sequence). V lost 5 bases and J lost 7, with 9 bases in between. CDR3 DNA sequence: TGTGCCAGCAGTGCAGGGGTGAATGAGCAGTTCTTC. Translated: CASSAGVNEQFF.

This clonotype was seen repeatedly, ten times or more. The V gene is TRBV27, the J gene TRBJ2-3; 12 bases map to TRBD2. The CDR3 is 16 amino acids. Germline V gene data show CDR1 as MNHEY and CDR2 as SMNVEV (reference sequence). V lost 4 bases, J lost 5 bases, and 7 bases stayed unmatched. The CDR3 here is CASSSLAGGPGDTQYF. In DNA form, the CDR3 reads TGTGCCAGCAGTTCCCTAGCGGGAGGGCCAGGAGATACGCAGTATTTT.

This clonotype showed up many times. The chain has TRBV6-1 and TRBJ1-2, with D perhaps matching TRBD1 (5 bases). Germline values: CDR1 MNHNS, CDR2 SASEGT. This CDR3 has 16 amino acids. Trimming cost V 6 bases and J 4 bases, with 21 bases left between them. The CDR3 nucleotides read TGTGCCAGCAGCGAATCTGTGGGACCCAGGGCCTATGGCTACACCTTC. Translated: CASSESVGPRAYGYTF.

This clonotype was counted ten times or more. The chain combines TRBV2 with TRBJ2-7; 8 bases line up with TRBD2. Germline trimming cut 2 bases from V and 1 base from J; bases unmatched to any gene: 4. Germline CDR1 is SNHLY and CDR2 is FYNNEI. The CDR3 consists of 15 residues. The CDR3 DNA follows: TGTGCCAGCAGTGAACTAGCGGGCCGATCCTACGAGCAGTACTTC. Its translation is CASSELAGRSYEQYF.

This clonotype was counted a few times. A read error is possible here, since a much larger clone lies one base away. This chain uses TRBV28 with TRBJ2-1; 7 bases are shared with TRBD1. V dropped 6 bases and J dropped 9; count of bases not matched to a gene: 11. CDR1 is MDHEN and CDR2 is SYDVKM in the germline V gene. The CDR3 spans 14 residues. The CDR3 region has the DNA TGTGCCAGCAGGTACTTAACAGGGGACAGTGAGCAGTTCTTC. Encoded protein: CASRYLTGDSEQFF.

As for this clonotype: At one of its ends the junction is not consistent with the germline gene, which may arise from a read error. This rearrangement joins TRBV28 to TRBJ2-7; D is ambiguous. The germline CDR1 and CDR2 sequences are MDHEN and SYDVKM. CDR3 length equals 12 residues. The CDR3 bases are TGTGCCGGCAGCCCCGACCGCTACGAGCAGTACTTC. Protein: CAGSPDRYEQYF.

Comments on this clonotype: An end of the junction differs from the germline gene, which may be a read error. The chain links TRBV7-2 to TRBJ2-1; 8 bases are a match to TRBD1. This CDR3 has 15 residues. Germline CDR1 and CDR2: SGHTA and FQGNSA. DNA of the CDR3: TGTGCCAGCAGCCCCATAACAGGGGGTTACAGTGAGCAGTTCTTC. It is translated as CASSPITGGYSEQFF.

A word on this clonotype: A read error may explain this, as a much larger clone is one base away. J is TRBJ1-2 and V is TRBV18; the match to TRBD1 covers 10 bases. The CDR3 runs to 16 residues. Trimming cost V 2 bases and J 7 bases; bases outside gene matches: 10. Germline assignment: CDR1 KGHSH and CDR2 LQKENI. In nucleotides, the CDR3 is TGTGCCAGCTCACCATTCATCCGGGACAGGGGCAGTGGCTACACCTTC. Amino acid sequence: CASSPFIRDRGSGYTF. Using reference TRBV18 and TRBJ1-2 for the parts outside the CDR3, the full variable domain is NAGVMQNPRHLVRRRGQEARLRCSPMKGHSHVYWYRQLPEEGLKFMVYLQKENIIDESGMPKERFSAEFPKEGPSILRIQQVVRGDSAAYFCASSPFIRDRGSGYTFGSGTRLTVV.

This chain joins TRBV29-1 and TRBJ1-4; TRBD1 might be the D (6 bases). This CDR3 has 13 amino acids. Germline lookup yields CDR1 SQVTM and CDR2 ANQGSEA. V gave up 3 bases and J gave up 7 bases, with 12 bases separating them. The CDR3 sequence: CSVDLGAGEKLFF. DNA for the CDR3: TGCAGCGTTGATCTGGGGGCGGGTGAAAAACTGTTTTTT.

The rearrangement links TRBV19 to TRBJ2-3; D is tentatively TRBD1 or TRBD2 (5 bases each). The CDR3 totals 15 residues. Germline loops: CDR1 LNHDA, CDR2 SQIVND (reference sequence). V lost 3 bases, J lost 4 bases, and 14 bases lay in between. The chain's CDR3 is CASSIGGPGADTQYF. The CDR3 region has the DNA TGTGCCAGTAGTATTGGGGGTCCAGGAGCAGATACGCAGTATTTT.

This clonotype occurred many times. The rearrangement joins TRBV18 to TRBJ2-7; D unclear. Trimming removed 2 bases from V and 7 bases from J, with 18 bases in between. This CDR3 contains 15 residues. Germline V gene data show CDR1 as KGHSH and CDR2 as LQKENI. This CDR3 reads CASSPVKAALREQYF. In DNA, the CDR3 is TGTGCCAGCTCACCAGTGAAGGCAGCGTTGAGGGAGCAGTACTTC.

This clonotype was detected ten times or more. The V call is TRBV11-3, the J call TRBJ2-2; 9 bases are shared with TRBD1. This CDR3 spans 16 amino acids. V gave up 3 bases and J gave up 1 base; unmatched junction bases: 3. From germline, CDR1 is SGHNT and CDR2 YENEEA. The CDR3 sequence: CASSLGQGLNTGELFF. The CDR3 DNA is TGTGCCAGCAGCTTGGGACAGGGACTGAACACCGGGGAGCTGTTTTTT.

At least ten counts were recorded for this clonotype. The V and J genes are TRBV12-3 or TRBV12-4 and TRBJ1-1, with 8 bases that match TRBD1. The V and J ends lost 3 bases and 11 bases, in that order; junction bases with no gene match: 8. The CDR3 is 13 amino acids. The CDR3 sequence is CASSFTQGARAFF. CDR3 sequence (DNA): TGTGCCAGCAGTTTTACGCAGGGGGCAAGGGCTTTCTTT.

Comment on this clonotype: It may be a read error: a sequence one base away is much more abundant. The chain employs TRBV6-1 and TRBJ2-2; weak D call: TRBD2 (5 bases). The CDR3 sequence is 15 residues long. Germline CDR1 and CDR2: MNHNS and SASEGT. The CDR3 sequence: CASSDSVFLTGEPFF. CDR3 DNA sequence: TGTGCCAGCAGTGATAGCGTATTTTTAACCGGGGAGCCGTTTTTT.

In its sample, this clonotype was seen many times. The chain carries TRBV28 and TRBJ2-7; 8 nucleotides line up with TRBD1. Germline V gives CDR1 MDHEN, CDR2 SYDVKM. With 5 bases clipped from V and 2 bases from J, the junction kept 8 bases outside the gene matches. CDR3 length: 15 residues. The CDR3 region is CASSPRTGLPYEQYF. The CDR3 region has the DNA TGTGCCAGCAGTCCCCGGACAGGGCTTCCCTACGAGCAGTACTTC.

In its sample, this clonotype was seen a few times. J is TRBJ2-2 and V is TRBV15; TRBD1 aligns across 7 bases. CDR1 LNHNV and CDR2 YYDKDF come from the germline V gene (reference sequence). The V and J ends lost 1 base and 6 bases, in that order; junction bases with no gene match: 5. This CDR3 is 15 amino acids long. The CDR3 DNA is TGTGCCACCAGCAGAGGACAGGGAATGTCCGGGGAGCTGTTTTTT. Translation gives CATSRGQGMSGELFF. Looking up the rest from reference TRBV15 and TRBJ2-2 gives the full variable domain: DAMVIQNPRYQVTQFGKPVTLSCSQTLNHNVMYWYQQKSSQAPKLLFHYYDKDFNNEADTPDNFQSRRPNTSFCFLDIRSPGLGDTAMYLCATSRGQGMSGELFFGEGSRLTVL.

The chain recombines TRBV20-1 with TRBJ2-7, with 9 nucleotides matching TRBD1. CDR1 is DFQATT, CDR2 SNEGSKA, per germline (reference sequence). Losses at the gene ends were 6 bases for V and 5 bases for J; bases not matched to a gene: 14. This CDR3 contains 15 residues. CDR3 in DNA: TGCAGTGCAACCCCCGCCGGGACAGGGATACACGAGCAGTACTTC. Amino acid sequence: CSATPAGTGIHEQYF.